The rows below give T cell receptor beta chains drawn from one sample of a study of Ad26.COV2.S vaccination and SARS-CoV-2 variants. Profiled with immunoSEQ multiplex PCR; TCRdb holds only in-frame clones, not every one. The profile shows about 220,000 clones, approximately 90% of them singletons. The sample was peripheral blood, taken in a trial of Ad26.COV2.S vaccine versus placebo. The receptors were sampled from a person between 18 and 65 years old who received the Ad26.COV2.S COVID-19 vaccine or a placebo. Each CDR3 is given without its conserved first and last residue.

j_call,cdr3_length,v_call,cdr3_aa
TRBJ2-3,15,TRBV7-8,ASSFVGGGAGTDTQY
TRBJ2-1,11,TRBV28,ASSYRVSNEQF
TRBJ1-6,11,TRBV2,ASSQARNSPLH
TRBJ1-6,11,TRBV6-5,ASTASYNSPLH
TRBJ2-5,13,TRBV3-1/TRBV3-2,ASSRMTSGSETQY
TRBJ2-7,14,TRBV2,ASSRGTSGRAYEQY
TRBJ1-2,12,TRBV19,AISRTTSGGGYT
TRBJ1-2,11,TRBV28,ASSRGRGYGYT
TRBJ2-3,14,TRBV7-2,ASSLGGLAGTDTQY
TRBJ2-7,14,TRBV5-1,ASSLAASGGSYEQY
TRBJ2-7,12,TRBV5-1,ASSWGQGAYEQY
TRBJ1-1,13,TRBV6-5,ASSYAGQGNTEAF
TRBJ2-7,9,TRBV30,ACDSSYEQY
TRBJ2-3,16,TRBV4-3,ASSQEPLAGGPGDTQY
TRBJ2-1,13,TRBV7-3,ASSPQTRPNNEQF
TRBJ1-1,11,TRBV9,ASSVVDDTEAF
TRBJ2-7,12,TRBV6-5,ASTSRDRADEQY
TRBJ1-6,17,TRBV4-2,ASSQDEVGRSSYNSPLH
TRBJ2-3,13,TRBV6-4,ASSDRPLRTDTQY
TRBJ1-5,13,TRBV2,ASSDSGQGGQPQH
TRBJ1-1,9,TRBV27,ASSSRAEAF
TRBJ2-4,14,TRBV28,ASRAPGHLAKNIQY
TRBJ2-6,14,TRBV6-5,ASSYSGLPGANVLT
TRBJ1-3,14,TRBV19,ASEEAGLFSGNTIY
TRBJ2-5,11,TRBV6-6,ASSSQNAETQY
TRBJ1-5,18,TRBV6-2/TRBV6-3,ASSTPREKPGPRRHQPQH
TRBJ2-2,12,TRBV28,ASSDPTNTGELF
TRBJ2-7,11,TRBV27,ASSLKGPYEQY
TRBJ2-7,17,TRBV7-2,ASSLAGLRSSGGNYEQY
TRBJ2-1,15,TRBV19,ASIAKRGAKTYNEQF
TRBJ2-1,16,TRBV5-6,ASSRLTSGRAGRNEQF
TRBJ2-1,14,TRBV4-3,ASSPQWTSSSHEQF
TRBJ2-7,14,TRBV6-2/TRBV6-3,ASSYGTSGDTYEQY
TRBJ1-2,14,TRBV5-1,ASSSGGRAERPGYT
TRBJ1-6,11,TRBV11-2,ASSSLDNSPLH
TRBJ1-6,13,TRBV6-5,ASSKGQSGNSPLH
TRBJ2-3,13,TRBV28,ASSLQGGGTDTQY
TRBJ2-1,13,TRBV7-3,ASSLTVSSYNEQF